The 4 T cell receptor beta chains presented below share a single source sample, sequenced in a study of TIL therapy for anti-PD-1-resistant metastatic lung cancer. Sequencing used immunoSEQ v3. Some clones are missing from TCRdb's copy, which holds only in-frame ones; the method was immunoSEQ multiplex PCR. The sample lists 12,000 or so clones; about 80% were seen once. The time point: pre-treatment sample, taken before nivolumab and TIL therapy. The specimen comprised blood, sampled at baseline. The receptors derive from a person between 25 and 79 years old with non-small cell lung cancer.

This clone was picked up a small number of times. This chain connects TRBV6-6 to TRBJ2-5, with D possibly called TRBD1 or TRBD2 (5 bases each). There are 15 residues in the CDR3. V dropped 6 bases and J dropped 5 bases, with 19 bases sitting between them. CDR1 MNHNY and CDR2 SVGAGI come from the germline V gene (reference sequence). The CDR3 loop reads CASSLGQGWGETQYF. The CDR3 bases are TGTGCCAGCAGCCTAGGACAAGGGTGGGGGGAGACCCAGTACTTC.

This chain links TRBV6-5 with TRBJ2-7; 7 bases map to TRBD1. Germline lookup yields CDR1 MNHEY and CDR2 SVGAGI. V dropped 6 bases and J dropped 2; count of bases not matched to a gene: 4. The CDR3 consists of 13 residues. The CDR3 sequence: CASRGTGAYEQYF. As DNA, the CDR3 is TGTGCCAGCAGAGGAACAGGGGCCTACGAGCAGTACTTC.

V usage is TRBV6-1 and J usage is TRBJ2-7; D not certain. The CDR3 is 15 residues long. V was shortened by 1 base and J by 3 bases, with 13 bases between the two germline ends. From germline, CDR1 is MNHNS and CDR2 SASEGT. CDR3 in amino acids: CASSEGAADNYEQYF. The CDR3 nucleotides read TGTGCCAGCAGTGAAGGGGCCGCCGACAACTACGAGCAGTACTTC.

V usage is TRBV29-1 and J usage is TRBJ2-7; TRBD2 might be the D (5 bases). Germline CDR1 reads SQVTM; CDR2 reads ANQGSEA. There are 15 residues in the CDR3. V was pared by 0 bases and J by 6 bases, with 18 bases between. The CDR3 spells CSVEDLGEKGIEQYF. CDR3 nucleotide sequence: TGCAGCGTTGAAGATCTCGGGGAAAAGGGTATCGAGCAGTACTTC.